The present entry profiles one T cell receptor (beta chain) with its context. The data were obtained in a study of blood T cell repertoires in COVID-19. Overall study: Whether acute or convalescent, the COVID-19 samples came from the United States, Italy and Spain. In each case, the material was cDNA or gDNA derived from T cells, B-cell-depleted T cells, or PBMCs.

The CDR3 is 14 residues long. CDR1 and CDR2 (germline): LGHNA, YNFKEQ. Trimming shortened V by 0 bases and J by 5 bases, and 10 bases separated the two germline ends. The authors' processing: Scientists estimated how many nucleated cells there were by amplifying reference gene primers. Using immunoSEQ multiplex PCR, the repertoire was profiled, and TCRdb retains in-frame clones only, with some absent. For V, J and clone size, that table is used; D and trimming come from the DNA. Among about 270,000 clones listed, roughly 90% were seen once. Input material: peripheral blood. This clonotype was obtained from a woman in her seventies with COVID-19, enrolled during active disease. This chain links TRBV4-2 with TRBJ1-2; TRBD1 might be the D (6 bases). CDR3 DNA: TGTGCCAGCAGCCAAGATCGAGACAGGTATGGCTACACCTTC. Translated: CASSQDRDRYGYTF.